Each of the 28 T cell receptor beta chains below was sequenced from the same sample in a study of T cell changes during pregnancy in multiple sclerosis. Data came from immunoSEQ multiplex PCR; TCRdb stores just in-frame clones and leaves some out. Of tens of thousands of clones listed, 91% are singletons. The starting material was peripheral blood, obtained after pregnancy. These receptor sequences come from a female donor in good health, enrolled as a control in a pregnancy study.

This chain links TRBV6-4 with TRBJ2-2, with D possibly matching TRBD1 (6 bases). Germline V gives CDR1 MRHNA, CDR2 SNTAGT. The CDR3 runs to 15 residues. Trimming left V 5 bases short and J 5 bases short, with 15 bases between. This chain's CDR3 is CASSPSQQGTGELFF. CDR3 DNA sequence: TGTGCCAGCAGTCCCTCCCAACAGGGAACCGGGGAGCTGTTTTTT.

V usage is TRBV20-1 and J usage is TRBJ2-5, with 7 bases matching TRBD1. V trimming: 2 bases; J trimming: 7 bases; junction bases outside the gene matches: 1. Germline lookup yields CDR1 DFQATT and CDR2 SNEGSKA (reference sequence). The CDR3 consists of 11 residues. CDR3: CSARPGGTQYF. CDR3 bases: TGCAGTGCTAGACCAGGGGGGACCCAGTACTTC.

DNA for the CDR3: TGTGCCAGCAGCTTGGCCAAGGACAGGTTCCTGAGGGAGCAGTACTTC. This sequence encodes CASSLAKDRFLREQYF. The V gene is TRBV5-6, the J gene TRBJ2-7, with TRBD1 identical over 7 bases. There are 16 residues in the CDR3. V gave up 0 bases and J gave up 7 bases; unmatched junction bases: 13. Germline V gene lookup returns CDR1 SGHDT and CDR2 YYEEEE.

This rearrangement joins TRBV6-5 to TRBJ1-2; D ambiguous. There are 12 residues in the CDR3. V lost 10 bases to trimming and J lost 2 bases, with 11 bases between them. The germline gives CDR1 MNHEY, CDR2 SVGAGI. For the CDR3, the DNA is TGTGCCACCCCCGGTAGCAACTATGGCTACACCTTC. It yields the protein CATPGSNYGYTF.

The chain joins TRBV10-3 to TRBJ2-1; 7 bases map to TRBD2. V trimming: 4 bases; J trimming: 7 bases; junction bases outside the gene matches: 7. The length of the CDR3 is 14 residues. Per the germline V gene, CDR1 is ENHRY and CDR2 is SYGVKD. CDR3 sequence reads: CAISGLAEGNEQFF. CDR3 coding DNA: TGTGCCATCAGTGGGCTAGCGGAGGGGAATGAGCAGTTCTTC.

The rearrangement links TRBV27 to TRBJ2-7; 10 nucleotides agree with TRBD2. The CDR3 length is 14 residues. V dropped 7 bases and J dropped 3; count of bases not matched to a gene: 6. Germline loops: CDR1 MNHEY, CDR2 SMNVEV (reference sequence). This CDR3 is CASKWLAGDYEQYF. Here the CDR3 DNA reads TGTGCCAGCAAGTGGCTAGCGGGGGACTACGAGCAGTACTTC.

This clone was seen a single time. V is TRBV19 and J is TRBJ2-7; 11 bases align to TRBD2. The CDR3 length is 16 residues. The ends lost 4 bases at V and 1 base at J; junction bases unmatched: 6. In germline, CDR1 is LNHDA, CDR2 SQIVND (reference sequence). The CDR3 reads CASSKGLAGGSYEQYF. CDR3 coding DNA: TGTGCCAGTAGTAAAGGTCTAGCGGGGGGATCCTACGAGCAGTACTTC.

The table lists this clone with a few counts. The chain is built from TRBV5-1 and TRBJ2-5, with TRBD2 matching over 7 bases. Trimming took 2 bases from V and 5 from J; bases not matched to a gene: 6. The CDR3 is made up of 14 amino acids. Germline V lookup: CDR1 SGHRS, CDR2 YFSETQ. The CDR3: CASSFRAGRETQYF. CDR3 nucleotides: TGCGCCAGCAGCTTTAGAGCGGGGCGTGAGACCCAGTACTTC.

The V and J genes are TRBV18 and TRBJ2-1; 11 bases are shared with TRBD2. The CDR3 is 16 residues long. V gave up 6 bases and J gave up 7 bases; unmatched junction bases: 11. CDR1 is KGHSH and CDR2 is LQKENI in the germline V gene. The CDR3 here is CASSHPGTSGGNEQFF. CDR3 bases: TGTGCCAGCTCGCATCCCGGGACTAGCGGAGGGAATGAGCAGTTCTTC. Together with reference TRBV18 and TRBJ2-1, the CDR3 gives the full variable domain: NAGVMQNPRHLVRRRGQEARLRCSPMKGHSHVYWYRQLPEEGLKFMVYLQKENIIDESGMPKERFSAEFPKEGPSILRIQQVVRGDSAAYFCASSHPGTSGGNEQFFGPGTRLTVL.

The gene calls are TRBV6-5 and TRBJ1-5; 8 bases match TRBD1. The CDR3 is 14 residues long. The V gene's germline CDR1 is MNHEY and CDR2 SVGAGI. V was clipped by 4 bases and J by 6 bases; unmatched bases: 5. The CDR3 DNA is TGTGCCAGCAGTTCCGGACAGGGAGGTCAGCCCCAGCATTTT. Translated, it gives CASSSGQGGQPQHF.

This clone was detected only once. The chain links TRBV9 to TRBJ2-1; TRBD2 matches at 10 bases. V was clipped by 4 bases and J by 7 bases; unmatched bases: 8. The CDR3 extends over 15 amino acids. Germline V gene sequence: CDR1 SGDLS, CDR2 YYNGEE. CDR3 in amino acids: CASSSSGGDGNEQFF. The DNA of the CDR3 is TGTGCCAGCAGCTCGAGCGGGGGGGACGGGAATGAGCAGTTCTTC.

The V gene is TRBV11-3, the J gene TRBJ2-5; 7 bases match TRBD1. The CDR3 contains 14 residues. From germline, CDR1 is SGHNT and CDR2 YENEEA. V trimming: 3 bases; J trimming: 5 bases; junction bases outside the gene matches: 6. The CDR3 bases are TGTGCCAGCAGCTTTGTGGCCAGGGGGGAGACCCAGTACTTC. Its translation: CASSFVARGETQYF.

The chain is built from TRBV11-2 and TRBJ1-6; TRBD1 matches at 9 bases. CDR1 SGHAT and CDR2 FQNNGV come from the germline V gene. V shed 4 bases and J 14 bases; nucleotides not matched to a gene: 15. CDR3 length: 16 residues. The CDR3 region is CASSSGRTGALTALHF. The CDR3 DNA reads TGTGCCAGCAGCTCGGGGAGGACAGGGGCCCTCACGGCCCTCCACTTT.

A few counts support this clone. The J gene is TRBJ2-7, the V gene TRBV5-1; D possibly corresponds to TRBD1 (6 bases). CDR3 length equals 15 residues. V lost 7 bases and J lost 0, with 17 bases in between. Germline CDR1 SGHRS, CDR2 YFSETQ. CDR3 coding DNA: TGCGCCAGCTCCCCGCGACAGGACCCCTCCTACGAGCAGTACTTC. This encodes CASSPRQDPSYEQYF.

This sequence joins TRBV13 and TRBJ1-1; 8 positions agree with TRBD1. J lost 1 base, V lost 5 bases, and 6 bases had no gene match. Germline values: CDR1 PRHDT, CDR2 FYEKMQ (reference sequence). CDR3 length: 15 amino acids. CDR3 residues: CASSPGQDRNTEAFF. The CDR3, as DNA: TGTGCCAGCAGCCCGGGACAGGATAGGAACACTGAAGCTTTCTTT.

The chain uses TRBV7-3 and TRBJ1-1; possible D gene TRBD1, 5 bases. CDR1 and CDR2 (germline): SGHTA, FQGTGA. The V gene lost 5 bases and the J gene lost 6 bases, with 13 bases spanning the gap. The CDR3 runs to 13 residues. CDR3 nucleotide sequence: TGTGCCAGCAGCCCGCAGGGTTACGCTGAAGCTTTCTTT. Protein sequence: CASSPQGYAEAFF.

The J gene is TRBJ1-3, the V gene TRBV10-1, with 12 nucleotides matching TRBD1. The CDR3 is 18 residues long. CDR1 is WNHNN and CDR2 is SYGVQD in the germline V gene (reference sequence). V was clipped by 9 bases and J by 3 bases; unmatched bases: 15. As DNA, the CDR3 is TGCGCCAGGTTGCCCGGGACAGGGGGCGAGAAAGATGGAAACACCATATATTTT. This translates into CARLPGTGGEKDGNTIYF.

The gene calls are TRBV4-2 and TRBJ2-2; 9 bases map to TRBD1. The V gene's germline CDR1 is LGHNA and CDR2 YNFKEQ. V lost 2 bases, J lost 4 bases, and 5 bases stayed unmatched. The CDR3 sequence is 16 residues long. The CDR3 spells CASSQRTGVGTGELFF. CDR3 nucleotides: TGTGCCAGCAGCCAAAGGACAGGGGTTGGCACCGGGGAGCTGTTTTTT.

The chain combines TRBV9 with TRBJ2-2; D may be TRBD1 (6 bases). The CDR3 covers 14 residues. Trimming took 3 bases from V and 0 from J, leaving 6 bases between them. The germline V gene encodes CDR1 SGDLS and CDR2 YYNGEE. CDR3 sequence (DNA): TGTGCCAGCAGCGACAGGGCGAACACCGGGGAGCTGTTTTTT. Encoded protein: CASSDRANTGELFF.

V and J are TRBV5-5 and TRBJ1-2, with 8 bases matching TRBD1. J lost 4 bases, V lost 3 bases, and 8 bases had no gene match. Germline V CDR1 and CDR2: SGHKS, YYEKEE (reference sequence). This CDR3 spans 15 amino acids. The DNA for the CDR3 is TGTGCCAGCAGCTCTCGGGGCCAGGGGGCCTATGGCTACACCTTC. Residues: CASSSRGQGAYGYTF.

This rearrangement joins TRBV18 to TRBJ1-2; 9 nucleotides align to TRBD1. The CDR3 totals 13 residues. CDR1 is KGHSH, CDR2 LQKENI, per germline. With V trimmed by 2 bases and J by 6 bases, 1 base remained unmatched. The CDR3 here is CASSPGTGNGYTF. The DNA for the CDR3 is TGTGCCAGCTCACCAGGGACAGGGAATGGCTACACCTTC.

The gene calls are TRBV9 and TRBJ2-2; D not certain. Trimming pared 4 bases from V and 5 bases from J, leaving 9 bases between. The CDR3 is 13 residues long. CDR1 is SGDLS, CDR2 YYNGEE, per germline. CDR3 nucleotides: TGTGCCAGCAGCCTCGACTTTACCGGGGAGCTGTTTTTT. Protein product: CASSLDFTGELFF.

This chain connects TRBV18 to TRBJ1-5, with 7 bases identical to TRBD1. Germline trimming cut 3 bases from V and 4 bases from J; bases unmatched to any gene: 6. CDR3 length: 15 amino acids. Germline V lookup: CDR1 KGHSH, CDR2 LQKENI. CDR3: CASSPRGSANQPQHF. For the CDR3, the DNA is TGTGCCAGCTCACCCAGGGGGTCGGCGAATCAGCCCCAGCATTTT.

The sample holds a few counts of this clone. V and J are TRBV2 and TRBJ1-5; D unclear. The CDR3 has 14 residues. Trimming took 3 bases from V and 6 from J, leaving 12 bases between them. Germline assignment: CDR1 SNHLY and CDR2 FYNNEI. The CDR3 region has the DNA TGTGCCAGCAGTGACGGGGAGGGCACTCAGCCCCAGCATTTT. Protein product: CASSDGEGTQPQHF.

The genes are TRBV6-6 and TRBJ2-7; 7 bases fit TRBD1. V was pared by 5 bases and J by 5 bases, with 12 bases of the junction left unmatched. The CDR3 runs 15 residues. Germline-derived CDR1 and CDR2 are MNHNY and SVGAGI (reference sequence). The CDR3 sequence is CASSKDRSQRDEQYF. CDR3 nucleotides: TGTGCCAGCAGTAAGGACAGGTCTCAACGGGACGAGCAGTACTTC.

V usage is TRBV5-1 and J usage is TRBJ1-1; D unclear. The CDR3 totals 13 residues. Germline V CDR1 and CDR2: SGHRS, YFSETQ. With 0 bases removed from V and 10 bases from J, the gap between germline ends came to 13 bases. The CDR3, as DNA: TGCGCCAGCAGCTTGGGACACCAACGGGGAGCTTTCTTT. Translating gives CASSLGHQRGAFF. Full variable domain (missing parts from reference TRBV5-1 and TRBJ1-1): KAGVTQTPRYLIKTRGQQVTLSCSPISGHRSVSWYQQTPGQGLQFLFEYFSETQRNKGNFPGRFSGRQFSNSRSEMNVSTLELGDSALYLCASSLGHQRGAFFGQGTRLTVV.

V gene TRBV5-4 combines with J gene TRBJ1-2; the D gene is possibly TRBD1 (6 bases). The CDR3 is 14 residues long. Germline-derived CDR1 and CDR2 are SGHNT and YYREEE (reference sequence). V gave up 0 bases and J gave up 2 bases, with 8 bases separating them. The CDR3 protein is CASSLAGQNYGYTF. The CDR3 region has the DNA TGTGCCAGCAGCTTGGCCGGACAGAACTATGGCTACACCTTC. Complete variable domain (other parts from reference TRBV5-4 and TRBJ1-2): ETGVTQSPTHLIKTRGQQVTLRCSSQSGHNTVSWYQQALGQGPQFIFQYYREEENGRGNFPPRFSGLQFPNYSSELNVNALELDDSALYLCASSLAGQNYGYTFGSGTRLTVV.

The chain joins TRBV10-3 to TRBJ1-2; D gene unclear. Germline lookup yields CDR1 ENHRY and CDR2 SYGVKD. V lost 5 bases to trimming and J lost 5 bases, with 15 bases between them. The CDR3 loop spans 14 amino acids. CDR3 sequence: CAISLEGGKYGYTF. Written as DNA, the CDR3 is TGTGCCATCAGTTTAGAGGGAGGCAAATATGGCTACACCTTC.